A selection of T cell receptor beta chains follows, all from one sample in a study of cytomegalovirus exposure and HLA in healthy donors. Only in-frame clones appear in the TCRdb table, and some are missing; sequencing was by immunoSEQ multiplex PCR. The table shows approximately 170,000 clones, with roughly 79% occurring only once. Material: PBMCs. These receptor sequences come from a woman aged 30 to 39 in good health and CMV-seropositive. CDR3s include the opening cysteine and the closing phenylalanine or tryptophan. The order of the fields is J gene, D gene, V gene, CDR3 protein, CDR3 DNA. D genes are given only for firm matches.

>TRBJ1-5|.|TRBV6-1
CASSELISNQPQHF
TGTGCCAGCAGTGAATTAATTAGCAATCAGCCCCAGCATTTT
>TRBJ2-7|.|TRBV19
CASTRGASYEQYF
TGTGCCAGTACTCGGGGGGCAAGCTACGAGCAGTACTTC
>TRBJ2-5|.|TRBV18
CASSPFGRAVQETQYF
TGTGCCAGCTCACCATTTGGGCGGGCCGTCCAAGAGACCCAGTACTTC
>TRBJ2-4|TRBD2|TRBV13
CASSPSGTSRGVNIQYF
TGTGCCAGCAGCCCCTCCGGGACTAGTCGCGGTGTAAACATTCAGTACTTC
>TRBJ1-1|.|TRBV4-1
CASSQDMRTEAFF
TGCGCCAGCAGCCAAGATATGAGGACTGAAGCTTTCTTT
>TRBJ2-3|TRBD1|TRBV9
CASSVGTGGADTQYF
TGTGCCAGCAGCGTAGGGACAGGGGGGGCAGATACGCAGTATTTT
>TRBJ2-5|TRBD1|TRBV5-8
CASSLGTGGFSETQYF
TGTGCCAGCAGCCTGGGGACAGGGGGCTTTTCGGAGACCCAGTACTTC
>TRBJ2-5|TRBD1|TRBV28
CASSLPRGTGLETQYF
TGTGCCAGCAGTTTACCCAGGGGGACAGGGTTAGAGACCCAGTACTTC
>TRBJ1-2|.|TRBV11-2
CASSLQGGLGYGYTF
TGTGCCAGCAGCTTACAGGGAGGGCTAGGCTATGGCTACACCTTC
>TRBJ2-7|TRBD2|TRBV27
CASSPPGGRTAYEQYF
TGTGCCAGCAGTCCCCCGGGGGGAAGAACTGCTTACGAGCAGTACTTC
>TRBJ2-1|TRBD1|TRBV28
CASRPTGVDEQFF
TGTGCCAGCAGGCCGACAGGGGTGGATGAGCAGTTCTTC